What follows is one T cell receptor beta chain and its context. These data originate in a study of blood T cells in healthy people across ages. Trimming cost V 0 bases and J 6 bases; bases outside gene matches: 8. The CDR3 loop spans 15 amino acids. Germline V CDR1 and CDR2: MNHEY, SMNVEV (reference sequence). A J-beta primer mix and a sample-barcoded 5' primer were used in a second PCR of about 7 to 11 cycles. One entry per CDR3 protein results from TCRdb running MiXCR on the 5' RACE reads. This table holds 1.5 million to 1.8 million distinct CDR3 sequences, approximately 43% found once. Healthy individuals of Caucasian origin from Russia, aged 6 to 90, served as donors.

This chain connects TRBV27 to TRBJ2-7; 7 bases map to TRBD2. The sequenced material came from blood. The sequence came from a woman between 18 and 30 years old in good health. The CDR3 loop reads CASSLSRLALPEQYF. In nucleotides, the CDR3 is TGTGCCAGCAGTTTATCGCGACTAGCTTTACCCGAGCAGTACTTC.